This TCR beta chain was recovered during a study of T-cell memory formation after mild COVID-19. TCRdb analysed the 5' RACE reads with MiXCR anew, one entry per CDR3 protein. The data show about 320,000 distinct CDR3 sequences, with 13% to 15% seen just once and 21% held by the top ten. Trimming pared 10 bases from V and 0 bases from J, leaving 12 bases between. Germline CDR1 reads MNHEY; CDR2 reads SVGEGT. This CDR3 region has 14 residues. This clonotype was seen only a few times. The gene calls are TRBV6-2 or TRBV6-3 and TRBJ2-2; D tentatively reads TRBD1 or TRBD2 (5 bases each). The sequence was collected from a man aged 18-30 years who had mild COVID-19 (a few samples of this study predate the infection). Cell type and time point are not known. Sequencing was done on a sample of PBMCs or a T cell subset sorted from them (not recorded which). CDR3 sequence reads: CAIRGFANTGELFF. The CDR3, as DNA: TGTGCCATCCGGGGCTTCGCGAACACCGGGGAGCTGTTTTTT.